This T cell receptor beta chain originates from a study of blood T cell repertoires in COVID-19. Across the study: Specimens from acute and convalescent COVID-19 originated in the United States, Italy and Spain. T cells, B-cell-depleted T cells, or PBMCs provided the cDNA or gDNA that served as material.

The CDR3 spans 14 residues. Germline CDR1 and CDR2: MNHEY and SMNVEV (reference sequence). After removal of 3 bases from V and 6 bases from J, the junction contained 5 bases not matched to a gene. Original processing methods: Amplified reference gene primers provided the basis for estimating nucleated cell counts. The data were produced by immunoSEQ multiplex PCR, yet TCRdb's version contains in-frame clones alone and is incomplete. For V, J and clone size, that table is used; D and trimming come from the DNA. The sample shows roughly 350,000 clones, roughly 85% of them seen only once. Sequencing input: peripheral blood. V is TRBV27 and J is TRBJ2-7, with 10 bases lining up with TRBD1. This TCR was sampled from a woman aged 18-29 years with acute or convalescent COVID-19. The CDR3 DNA sequence: TGTGCCAGCAGTTTGACAGGGGGCTGGCGCGAGCAGTACTTC. Translation gives CASSLTGGWREQYF.